This record concerns one T cell receptor beta chain sequence. The sample is drawn from a study of blood T cell repertoires in COVID-19. At the level of the study: The study drew acute and convalescent COVID-19 samples from the United States, Italy and Spain. Sample material is recorded as cDNA or gDNA derived from T cells, B-cell-depleted T cells, or PBMCs.

In the authors' methods: It was from reference gene primer amplification that nucleated cell counts were estimated. Measured with immunoSEQ multiplex PCR; TCRdb has only the in-frame clones, and not every one. The DNA gave D and trimming, while V, J and clone size come from that table. The sample records more than 150,000 clones, around 90% being singletons. The CDR3 has 15 amino acids. The germline gives CDR1 SGDLS, CDR2 YYNGEE. Trimming left V 3 bases short and J 0 bases short, with 13 bases between. The genes are TRBV9 and TRBJ2-7; perhaps TRBD2 as D (5 bases). This clonotype originated in a man aged 40-55 years with acute or convalescent COVID-19. The sequencing sample was made of peripheral blood. Here the CDR3 reads CASSETPSLSYEQYF. CDR3 nucleotide sequence: TGTGCCAGCAGCGAGACCCCTAGCCTCTCCTACGAGCAGTACTTC.